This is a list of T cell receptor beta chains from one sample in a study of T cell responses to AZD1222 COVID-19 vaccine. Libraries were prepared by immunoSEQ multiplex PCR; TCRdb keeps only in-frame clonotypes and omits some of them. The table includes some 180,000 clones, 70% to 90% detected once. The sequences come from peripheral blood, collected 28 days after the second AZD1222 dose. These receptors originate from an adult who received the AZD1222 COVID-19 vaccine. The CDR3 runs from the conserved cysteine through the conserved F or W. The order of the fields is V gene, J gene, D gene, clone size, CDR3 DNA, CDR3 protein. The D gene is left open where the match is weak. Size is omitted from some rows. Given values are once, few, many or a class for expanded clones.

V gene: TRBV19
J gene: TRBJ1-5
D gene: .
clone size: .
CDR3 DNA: TGTGCCAGTAGTCTTCGGCGGAGCAATCAGCCCCAGCATTTT
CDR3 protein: CASSLRRSNQPQHF

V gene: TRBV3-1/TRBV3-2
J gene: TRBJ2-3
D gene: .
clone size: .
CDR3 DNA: TGTGCCAGCAGCCAGACCCCCCCAGATACGCAGTATTTT
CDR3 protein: CASSQTPPDTQYF

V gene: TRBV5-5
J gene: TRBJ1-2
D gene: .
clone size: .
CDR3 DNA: TGTGCCAGCAGTCTTGGGGGGCTGAACTATGGCTACACCTTC
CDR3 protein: CASSLGGLNYGYTF

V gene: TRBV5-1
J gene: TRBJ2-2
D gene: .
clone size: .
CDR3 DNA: TGCGCCAGCAGCTTGGAAGGACACTGGAACACCGGGGAGCTGTTTTTT
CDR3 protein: CASSLEGHWNTGELFF

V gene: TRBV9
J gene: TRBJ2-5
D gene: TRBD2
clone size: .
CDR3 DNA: TGTGCCAGCAGCCCGCTTAGCGGGGGGAGGTACCAAGAGACCCAGTACTTC
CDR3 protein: CASSPLSGGRYQETQYF

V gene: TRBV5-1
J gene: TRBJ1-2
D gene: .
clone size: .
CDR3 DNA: TGCGCCAGCAGCTTTGGGACATATTCTAACTATGGCTACACCTTC
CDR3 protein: CASSFGTYSNYGYTF

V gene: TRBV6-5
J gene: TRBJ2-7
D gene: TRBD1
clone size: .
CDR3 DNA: TGTGCCGGACAGGGAGCTTCCTACGAGCAGTACTTC
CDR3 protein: CAGQGASYEQYF

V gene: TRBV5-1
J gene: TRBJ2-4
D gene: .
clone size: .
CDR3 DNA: TGCGCCAGCAGCCTAGCCGGGGCCAAAAACATTCAGTACTTC
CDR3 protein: CASSLAGAKNIQYF

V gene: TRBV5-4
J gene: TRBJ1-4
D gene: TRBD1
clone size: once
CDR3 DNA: TGTGCCAGCAGCTTGTGGGGACAGGGGCATGAAAAACTGTTTTTT
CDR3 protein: CASSLWGQGHEKLFF

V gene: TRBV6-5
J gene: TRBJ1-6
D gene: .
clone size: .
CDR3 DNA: TGTGCCGCCAGGCCCTCCTATAATTCACCCCTCCACTTT
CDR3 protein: CAARPSYNSPLHF

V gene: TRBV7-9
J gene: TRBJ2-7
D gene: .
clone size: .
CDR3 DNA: TGTGCCAGCAGCTTAGGGGAGTCTGGAGGGAACGAGCAGTACTTC
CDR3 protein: CASSLGESGGNEQYF

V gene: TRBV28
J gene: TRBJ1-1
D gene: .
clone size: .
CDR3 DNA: TGTGCCATCTCGGACGGGCCGAACACTGAAGCTTTCTTT
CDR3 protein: CAISDGPNTEAFF

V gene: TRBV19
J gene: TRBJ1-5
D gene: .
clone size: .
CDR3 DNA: TGTGCCAGTAGCGAAATTGGGGGGGGATATAGCAATCAGCCCCAGCATTTT
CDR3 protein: CASSEIGGGYSNQPQHF

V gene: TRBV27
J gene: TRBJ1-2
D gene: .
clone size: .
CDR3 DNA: TGTGCCAGCAGTTTCGTAGGTGCGGAAGGCTACACCTTC
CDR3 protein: CASSFVGAEGYTF

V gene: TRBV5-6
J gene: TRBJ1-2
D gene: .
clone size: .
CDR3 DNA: TGTGCCAGCAGCCCTGGGCCCTATGGCTACACCTTC
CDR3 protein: CASSPGPYGYTF

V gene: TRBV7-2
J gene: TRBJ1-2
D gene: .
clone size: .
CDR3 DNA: TGTGCCAGCAGCTTACACGACAGCTATGGCTACACCTTC
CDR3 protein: CASSLHDSYGYTF

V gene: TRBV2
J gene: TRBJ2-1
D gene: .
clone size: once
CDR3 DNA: TGTGCCAGCGGGGCTAGTGAGCAGTTCTTC
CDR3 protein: CASGASEQFF

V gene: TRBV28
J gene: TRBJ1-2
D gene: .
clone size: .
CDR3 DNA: TGTGCCAGCAGCTCCGGGGTTAACTATGGCTACACCTTC
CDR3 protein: CASSSGVNYGYTF

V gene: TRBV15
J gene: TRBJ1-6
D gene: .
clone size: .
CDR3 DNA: TGTGCCACCAGCTCAGCCTATAATTCACCCCTCCACTTT
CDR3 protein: CATSSAYNSPLHF

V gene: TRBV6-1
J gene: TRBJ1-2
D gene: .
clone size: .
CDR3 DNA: TGTGCCAGCAGTGAACGGGGGGTGGGCAGGGTCAACTATGGCTACACCTTC
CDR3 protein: CASSERGVGRVNYGYTF

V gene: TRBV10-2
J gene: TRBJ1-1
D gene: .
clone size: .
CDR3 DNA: TGCGCCAGCAGTGAGTCGAAGGGGGATACTGAAGCTTTCTTT
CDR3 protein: CASSESKGDTEAFF

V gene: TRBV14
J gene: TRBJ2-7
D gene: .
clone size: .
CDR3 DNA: TGTGCCAGCAGCCAGGAACACCAGCGCGAGCAGTACTTC
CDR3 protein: CASSQEHQREQYF

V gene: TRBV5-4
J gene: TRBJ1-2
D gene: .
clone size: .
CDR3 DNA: TGTGCCAGCCGGGGGGATAACTATGGCTACACCTTC
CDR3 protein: CASRGDNYGYTF

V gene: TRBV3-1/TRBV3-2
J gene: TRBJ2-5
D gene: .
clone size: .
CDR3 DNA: TGTGCCAGCATAGGGGGAAAGGCGGGACAAGAGACCCAGTACTTC
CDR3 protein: CASIGGKAGQETQYF

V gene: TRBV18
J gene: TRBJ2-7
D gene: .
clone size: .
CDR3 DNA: TGTGCCAGCTCAAAAACACCGTCCTACGAGCAGTACTTC
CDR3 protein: CASSKTPSYEQYF

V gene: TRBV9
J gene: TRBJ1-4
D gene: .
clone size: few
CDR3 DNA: TGTGCCAGCAGCCAACGGAGTATGGGGGAAAAACTGTTTTTT
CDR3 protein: CASSQRSMGEKLFF

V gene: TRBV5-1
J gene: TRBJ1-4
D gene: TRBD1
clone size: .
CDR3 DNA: TGCGCCAGCAGCGCTAGAGGGGTTGGACAGGACCGCGAAAAACTGTTTTTT
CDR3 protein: CASSARGVGQDREKLFF

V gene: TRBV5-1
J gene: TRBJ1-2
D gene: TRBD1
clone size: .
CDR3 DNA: TGCGCCAGCAGCTCCACAGGGGGGGGCTACACCTTC
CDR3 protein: CASSSTGGGYTF

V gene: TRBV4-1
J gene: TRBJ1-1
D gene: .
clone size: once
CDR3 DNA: TGCGCCAGCAGCCAAGAAATCGCGGCAGGGCCCACTGAAGCTTTCTTT
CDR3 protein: CASSQEIAAGPTEAFF

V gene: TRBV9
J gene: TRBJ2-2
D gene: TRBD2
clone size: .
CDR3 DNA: TGTGCCAGCAGCGTAGAACTAGCGGTAAACACCGGGGAGCTGTTTTTT
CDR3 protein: CASSVELAVNTGELFF

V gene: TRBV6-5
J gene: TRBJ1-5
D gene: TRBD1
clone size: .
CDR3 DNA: TGTGCCAGCAGTCCCGGACAGGGTGTTAAGCCCCAGCATTTT
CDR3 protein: CASSPGQGVKPQHF

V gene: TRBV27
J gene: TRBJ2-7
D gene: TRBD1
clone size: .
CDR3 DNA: TGTGCCAGCAGCGTGACAGGGAACGAGCAGTACTTC
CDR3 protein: CASSVTGNEQYF

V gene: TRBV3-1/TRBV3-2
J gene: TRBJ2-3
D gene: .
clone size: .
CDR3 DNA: TGTGCCAGCAGCCTACTCGTTTCGGGACGGCGCACAGATACGCAGTATTTT
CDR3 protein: CASSLLVSGRRTDTQYF

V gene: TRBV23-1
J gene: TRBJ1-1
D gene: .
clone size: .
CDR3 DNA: TGCGCCAGCAGTCAAGGAGCTTTCTTT
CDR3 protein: CASSQGAFF

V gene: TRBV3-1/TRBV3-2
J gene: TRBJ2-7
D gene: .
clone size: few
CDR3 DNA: TGTGCCAGCAGCCAAGATAACAGGGTTAGCTCCTACGAGCAGTACTTC
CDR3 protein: CASSQDNRVSSYEQYF

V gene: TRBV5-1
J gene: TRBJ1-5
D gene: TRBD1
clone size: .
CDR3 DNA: TGCGCCAGCAGCCGTTTTGGGGCACTGACAGGGAACCTACATAGCAATCAGCCCCAGCATTTT
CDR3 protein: CASSRFGALTGNLHSNQPQHF

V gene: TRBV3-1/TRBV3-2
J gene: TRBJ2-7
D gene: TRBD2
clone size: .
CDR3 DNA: TGTGCCAGCAGCCAGGGGACTAGCGGGGCCCCCTACGAGCAGTACTTC
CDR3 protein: CASSQGTSGAPYEQYF

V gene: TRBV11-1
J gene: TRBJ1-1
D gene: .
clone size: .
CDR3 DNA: TGTGCCAGCAGCCGGGCAGGGCAGAACACTGAAGCTTTCTTT
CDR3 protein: CASSRAGQNTEAFF

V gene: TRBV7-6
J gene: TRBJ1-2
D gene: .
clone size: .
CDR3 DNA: TGTGCCAGCAGCCCCGAGGCCGGTGGAGGGGGTGGCTACACCTTC
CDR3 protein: CASSPEAGGGGGYTF

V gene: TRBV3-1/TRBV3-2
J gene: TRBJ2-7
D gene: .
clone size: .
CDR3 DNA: TGTGCCAGCAGTCGCCGGGAACGTCCTTACGAGCAGTACTTC
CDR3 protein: CASSRRERPYEQYF

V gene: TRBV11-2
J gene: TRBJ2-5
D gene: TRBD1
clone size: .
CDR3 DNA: TGTGCCAGCAGCTCAACAGGGGAAGGAGAGACCCAGTACTTC
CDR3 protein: CASSSTGEGETQYF

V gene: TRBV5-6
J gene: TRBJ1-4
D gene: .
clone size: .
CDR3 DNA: TGTGCCAGCACCATGCGCGAGGAAGAAAAACTGTTTTTT
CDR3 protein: CASTMREEEKLFF

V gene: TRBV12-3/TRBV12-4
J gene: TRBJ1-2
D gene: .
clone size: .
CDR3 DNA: TGTGCCAGCAGTTCCCGACTCTATGGCTACACCTTC
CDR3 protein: CASSSRLYGYTF

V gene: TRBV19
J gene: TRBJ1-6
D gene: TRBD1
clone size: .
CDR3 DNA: TGTGCCAGTAGTATCAAACCGGGACAGGCCAATTCACCCCTCCACTTT
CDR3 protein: CASSIKPGQANSPLHF

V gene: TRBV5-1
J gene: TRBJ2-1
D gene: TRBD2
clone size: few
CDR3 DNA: TGCGCCAGCAGCGTATTTGGACTAGCGGGGGACAATGAGCAGTTCTTC
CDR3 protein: CASSVFGLAGDNEQFF

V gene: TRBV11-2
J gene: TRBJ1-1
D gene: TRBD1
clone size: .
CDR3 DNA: TGTGCCAGCAGCCGACTTAGTTCAGGGGGAAACACTGAAGCTTTCTTT
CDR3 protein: CASSRLSSGGNTEAFF

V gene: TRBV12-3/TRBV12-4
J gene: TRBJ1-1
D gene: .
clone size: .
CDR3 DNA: TGTGCCAGCACCAGTGGGCCGGGCACTGAAGCTTTCTTT
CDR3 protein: CASTSGPGTEAFF

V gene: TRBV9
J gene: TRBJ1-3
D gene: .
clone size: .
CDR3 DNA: TGTGCCAGCAGCGTATCGACGTCCACTGGAAACACCATATATTTT
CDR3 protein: CASSVSTSTGNTIYF

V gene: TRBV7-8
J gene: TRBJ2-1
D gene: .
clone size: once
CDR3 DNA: TGTGCCAGCAGCGTCCGGGACTCCCCCCTCTCCTACAATGAGCAGTTCTTC
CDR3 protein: CASSVRDSPLSYNEQFF

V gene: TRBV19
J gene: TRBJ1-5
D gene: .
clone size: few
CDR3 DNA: TGTGCCAGTAGAATCCAGACGTATAGCAATCAGCCCCAGCATTTT
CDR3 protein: CASRIQTYSNQPQHF

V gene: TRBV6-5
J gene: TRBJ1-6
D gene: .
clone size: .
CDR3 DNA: TGTGCCAGCTCATACGCGACAGACCTCAATTCACCCCTCCACTTT
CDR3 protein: CASSYATDLNSPLHF

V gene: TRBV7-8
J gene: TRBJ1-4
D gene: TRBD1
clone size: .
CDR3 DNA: TGTGCCAGCAGGAAGACAGGGGGATTCTCCCTTAATGAAAAACTGTTTTTT
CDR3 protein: CASRKTGGFSLNEKLFF

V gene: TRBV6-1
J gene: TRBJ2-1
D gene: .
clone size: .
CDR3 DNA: TGTGCCAGCAGTGAAATAATAGAGGGAGGCACCTACAATGAGCAGTTCTTC
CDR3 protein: CASSEIIEGGTYNEQFF

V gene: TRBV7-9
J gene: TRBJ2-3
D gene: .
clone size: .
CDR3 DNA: TGTGCCAGCAGCATAGTAGCGGATACGCAGTATTTT
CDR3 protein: CASSIVADTQYF

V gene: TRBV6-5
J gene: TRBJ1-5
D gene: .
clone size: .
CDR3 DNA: TGTGCCAGCAGTTCGGGGGGTCAGCCCCAGCATTTT
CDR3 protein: CASSSGGQPQHF

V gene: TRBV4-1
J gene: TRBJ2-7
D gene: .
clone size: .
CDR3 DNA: TGCGCCAGCAGCCAATTGATAGGCCTCTCCTACGAGCAGTACTTC
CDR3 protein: CASSQLIGLSYEQYF

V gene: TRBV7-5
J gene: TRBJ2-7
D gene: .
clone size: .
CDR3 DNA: TGTGCCAGAACCCAAGGGTCCCTTACTATCTCCCCATCCTACGAGCAGTACTTC
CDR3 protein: CARTQGSLTISPSYEQYF

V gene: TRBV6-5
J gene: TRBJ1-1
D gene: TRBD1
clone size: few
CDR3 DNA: TGTGCCAGCAGTCGACAGGGGGTGATTACTGAAGCTTTCTTT
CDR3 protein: CASSRQGVITEAFF

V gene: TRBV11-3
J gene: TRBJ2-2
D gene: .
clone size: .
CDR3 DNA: TGTGCCAGCAGTATTAGCAGGAACACCGGGGAGCTGTTTTTT
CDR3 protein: CASSISRNTGELFF